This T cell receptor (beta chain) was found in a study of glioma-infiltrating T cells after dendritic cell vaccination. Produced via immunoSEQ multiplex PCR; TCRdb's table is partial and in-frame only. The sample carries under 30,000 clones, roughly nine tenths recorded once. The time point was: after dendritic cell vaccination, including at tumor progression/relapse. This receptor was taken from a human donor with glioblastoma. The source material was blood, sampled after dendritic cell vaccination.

The CDR3 here is CASSGTGQGVGYGYTF. The CDR3 DNA reads as TGTGCCAGCAGTGGGACGGGACAGGGGGTCGGCTATGGCTACACCTTC. The V and J genes are TRBV6-1 and TRBJ1-2; 11 bases are a match to TRBD1. The V gene end was trimmed by 4 bases and the J gene end by 4 bases; junction bases not matched to a gene: 8. The CDR3 is made up of 16 amino acids. Germline V gene lookup returns CDR1 MNHNS and CDR2 SASEGT.